This section outlines one TCR beta chain sequence together with its context. Antigen specificity is unknown. The record originates from a study of cytomegalovirus exposure and HLA in healthy donors. Study in general: From donors who were HLA-typed, an early data release held 80 million to 85 million unique TCRs. General study results and limits: CMV serostatus alone was available as immune exposure information.

As for the donors, each was a healthy bone marrow donor. V was shortened by 5 bases and J by 5 bases, with 16 bases between the two germline ends. Per the germline V gene, CDR1 is SEHNR and CDR2 is FQNEAQ (reference sequence). The CDR3 extends over 15 amino acids. Use of 60 Vbeta and 13 Jbeta primers characterized the PCR. Measured with immunoSEQ multiplex PCR; TCRdb has only the in-frame clones, and not every one. The sample lists about 160,000 clones; approximately 80% were seen once. The origin of this receptor is a male donor in good health and CMV-seropositive. The chain uses TRBV7-9 and TRBJ1-5; tentatively, D is TRBD1 (6 bases). Sequencing input: PBMCs. DNA for the CDR3: TGTGCCAGCAGCCTTGACAGGACTCGGGATCAGCCCCAGCATTTT. It yields the protein CASSLDRTRDQPQHF.